The 32 T cell receptor beta chains reported below all come from one sample, sequenced in a study of T cells in Graves' hyperthyroidism and ophthalmopathy. Amplification targeted TCR beta CDR3 regions from RNA transcripts. An initial round of RT-PCR targeting the TCR CDR3 relied on the HTBI primer set. A single record per CDR3 protein comes from TCRdb applying MiXCR to the multiplex PCR reads. The data show approximately 320,000 distinct CDR3 sequences, over 15% seen once. Material for sequencing was blood. The receptors stem from a man aged 25 to 40 with Graves' hyperthyroidism.

This clonotype was seen at least ten times. CDR3 DNA: TGTGCCAGCAGCGTAGCGGACACATCCTACGAGCAGTACTTC. Encoded protein: CASSVADTSYEQYF. The chain couples TRBV9 to TRBJ2-7; weak D call: TRBD1 (5 bases). The ends were cut back, 0 bases at V and 1 base at J, with 8 bases in the middle. CDR3 length: 14 residues. The germline V gene encodes CDR1 SGDLS and CDR2 YYNGEE.

This clonotype was seen more than once but under ten times. V and J are TRBV20-1 and TRBJ1-5; possible D gene TRBD1, 5 bases. V gave up 0 bases and J gave up 6 bases, with 15 bases separating them. The length of the CDR3 is 15 residues. From germline, CDR1 is DFQATT and CDR2 SNEGSKA (reference sequence). The CDR3 sequence is CSARDVGGAGQPQHF. CDR3 coding DNA: TGCAGTGCTAGAGATGTAGGCGGGGCGGGTCAGCCCCAGCATTTT.

This clonotype was seen repeatedly, ten times or more. The rearrangement uses TRBV29-1 and TRBJ2-6, with a weak D call TRBD2 (5 bases). This CDR3 region has 14 residues. CDR1 is SQVTM and CDR2 is ANQGSEA in the germline V gene. The V end was cut by 3 bases, the J end by 2 bases, with 8 bases between. The CDR3, as DNA: TGCAGCGTTGATGGAGGTACTGGGGCCAACGTCCTGACTTTC. This encodes CSVDGGTGANVLTF.

This clonotype showed up just a few times. The junction departs from germline at one end; a sequencing error may be responsible. This chain links TRBV24-1 with TRBJ2-1; D not resolved. Per germline, CDR1 KGHDR and CDR2 SFDVKD. The CDR3 totals 13 residues. For the CDR3, the DNA is TGTGCCACCAGTCGTGATGGGTCCAATGAGCAGTCCTTC. Its translation: CATSRDGSNEQSF.

This clonotype was counted ten times or more. The gene calls are TRBV28 and TRBJ1-2, with D hard to call. Trimming removed 8 bases at V and 1 base at J, with 8 bases between. CDR3 size: 12 residues. CDR1 and CDR2 (germline): MDHEN, SYDVKM. The CDR3 region is CASSRRNYGYTF. The CDR3 DNA is TGTGCCAGCTCGCGGCGTAACTATGGCTACACCTTC.

This clonotype was picked up many times. J is TRBJ2-7 and V is TRBV18, with 9 bases identical to TRBD1. Germline V gives CDR1 KGHSH, CDR2 LQKENI. This CDR3 has 15 residues. V lost 5 bases, J lost 4 bases, and 9 bases stayed unmatched. In nucleotides, the CDR3 is TGTGCCAGCTCAGCCGGCGGGACAGGGTTATACGAGCAGTACTTC. This codes for CASSAGGTGLYEQYF.

This clonotype was counted many times. The V call is TRBV11-2, the J call TRBJ2-3; TRBD2 matches at 8 bases. Per the germline V gene, CDR1 is SGHAT and CDR2 is FQNNGV. The CDR3 has 14 residues. Trimming cost V 3 bases and J 4 bases; bases outside gene matches: 3. Here the CDR3 reads CASSFSREADTQYF. CDR3 nucleotide sequence: TGTGCCAGCAGCTTCTCGCGGGAGGCAGATACGCAGTATTTT.

The V call is TRBV9, the J call TRBJ1-2, with 8 positions matching TRBD1. The CDR3 loop spans 15 amino acids. CDR1 and CDR2 (germline): SGDLS, YYNGEE. Trimming removed 4 bases from V and 2 bases from J; junction bases left unmatched: 7. Here the CDR3 reads CASSPGDRLNYGYTF. For the CDR3, the DNA is TGTGCCAGCAGCCCGGGGGACAGGCTGAACTATGGCTACACCTTC.

Only a few counts were recorded for this clonotype. The rearrangement links TRBV29-1 to TRBJ1-4; D ambiguous. The CDR3 totals 12 residues. Germline V gene sequence: CDR1 SQVTM, CDR2 ANQGSEA. Trimming stripped 6 bases from V and 7 bases from J, with 12 bases between. The CDR3 loop reads CSVDDGSEKLFF. The CDR3 DNA follows: TGCAGCGTGGACGATGGTAGTGAAAAACTGTTTTTT.

This clonotype was counted ten times or more. The chain carries TRBV20-1 and TRBJ2-1; no reliable D call. The V gene's germline CDR1 is DFQATT and CDR2 SNEGSKA (reference sequence). This CDR3 is 15 amino acids long. V shed 5 bases and J shed 0 bases, with 14 bases lying between them. The CDR3 sequence: CSALPPVSSYNEQFF. The CDR3 nucleotides read TGCAGTGCTCTTCCTCCGGTGAGCTCCTACAATGAGCAGTTCTTC.

This chain uses TRBV7-2 with TRBJ2-7, with D hard to call. Germline V gives CDR1 SGHTA, CDR2 FQGNSA. This CDR3 spans 14 amino acids. Trimming took off 2 bases at V and 5 bases at J, with 13 bases between the two ends. The DNA for the CDR3 is TGTGCCAGCAGCTTAAGTAAGGGTCCCGACGAGCAGTACTTC. Translating gives CASSLSKGPDEQYF.

V and J are TRBV10-3 and TRBJ1-5, with D possibly being TRBD1 (5 bases). V lost 6 bases and J 4 bases, leaving 10 bases between the germline ends. The CDR3 is 13 amino acids. CDR1 and CDR2 from the germline V gene are ENHRY and SYGVKD. CDR3 sequence reads: CAISRAGNQPQHF. The CDR3 bases are TGTGCCATCAGCCGGGCAGGGAATCAGCCCCAGCATTTT.

This clonotype came up once. A read error may explain this, as a much larger clone is one base away. The V and J genes are TRBV20-1 and TRBJ2-5; 8 bases match TRBD1. Germline CDR1 reads DFQATT; CDR2 reads SNEGSKA (reference sequence). The CDR3 covers 13 residues. The DNA for the CDR3 is TGCAGTGCTTACGGGGGACAGGAAGAGACCGAGTACTTC. This sequence encodes CSAYGGQEETEYF.

This clonotype was seen at least ten times. The CDR3 region has the DNA TGTGCCAGCAGTTACGGGTTGAGGGACATGCAGTACTTC. The encoded protein is CASSYGLRDMQYF. This chain links TRBV6-6 with TRBJ2-7, with D tentatively TRBD1 (6 bases). CDR3 length equals 13 residues. The germline gives CDR1 MNHNY, CDR2 SVGAGI (reference sequence). V was shortened by 2 bases and J by 9 bases, with 14 bases between the two germline ends.

This clonotype has at least ten counts. The chain joins TRBV3-1 to TRBJ2-7; tentatively, D is TRBD1 (5 bases). In germline, CDR1 is LGHDT, CDR2 YNNKEL (reference sequence). The CDR3 has 13 amino acids. The ends were cut back, 3 bases at V and 3 bases at J, with 9 bases in the middle. The CDR3 reads CASSHQGNYEQYF. CDR3 sequence (DNA): TGTGCCAGCAGCCACCAGGGTAACTACGAGCAGTACTTC.

In this sample, this clonotype turned up many times. This chain uses TRBV29-1 with TRBJ2-4, with D perhaps assigned TRBD1 or TRBD2 (6 bases each). Germline-derived CDR1 and CDR2 are SQVTM and ANQGSEA. CDR3 length: 13 residues. V was clipped by 7 bases and J by 6 bases, with 16 bases between them. CDR3 in DNA: TGCAGCGCTTTGCGGGACACCTCAAACATTCAGTACTTC. It yields the protein CSALRDTSNIQYF.

DNA for the CDR3: TGTGCCAGCAGATTCGGGGGGGGCTACACCTTC. Amino acids: CASRFGGGYTF. The chain has TRBV6-1 and TRBJ1-2, with a weak D call TRBD1 (5 bases). The V end was cut by 6 bases, the J end by 8 bases, with 10 bases between. The V gene's germline CDR1 is MNHNS and CDR2 SASEGT. The CDR3 is 11 amino acids.

In this sample, this clonotype turned up a few times. The chain carries TRBV19 and TRBJ2-5, with 9 bases lining up with TRBD1. The CDR3 runs to 13 residues. Looked up from germline, CDR1 is LNHDA and CDR2 is SQIVND (reference sequence). V lost 10 bases and J lost 5; bases outside the gene matches: 8. The CDR3 nucleotides read TGTGCCACCGTGGGACAGGGACAGGAGACCCAGTACTTC. Its translation: CATVGQGQETQYF.

This clonotype was detected ten times or more. This chain uses TRBV6-5 with TRBJ2-5; tentative D call: TRBD1 (7 bases). The germline gives CDR1 MNHEY, CDR2 SVGAGI. With 7 bases removed from V and 2 bases from J, the gap between germline ends came to 20 bases. The CDR3 totals 16 residues. CDR3 amino acids: CASTEAGTVTQETQYF. CDR3 in DNA: TGTGCCAGCACGGAGGCGGGGACAGTTACTCAAGAGACCCAGTACTTC.

This clonotype appeared many times. The rearrangement uses TRBV2 and TRBJ2-1; D is perhaps TRBD2 (6 bases). CDR3 size: 13 residues. Germline values: CDR1 SNHLY, CDR2 FYNNEI. Trimming stripped 0 bases from V and 14 bases from J, with 14 bases between. CDR3 coding DNA: TGTGCCAGCAGTGAAGCTCTACGGGAGCGGGAGTTCTTC. It yields the protein CASSEALREREFF.

The sample holds many counts of this clonotype. The chain joins TRBV27 to TRBJ1-1, with D perhaps TRBD1 (6 bases). Per germline, CDR1 MNHEY and CDR2 SMNVEV (reference sequence). V dropped 5 bases and J dropped 4 bases, with 14 bases sitting between them. CDR3 length: 14 amino acids. CDR3 nucleotides: TGTGCCAGCAGTCCGCGGACAGTTGGCACTGAAGCTTTCTTT. This gives the protein CASSPRTVGTEAFF.

This clonotype was observed a handful of times. V is TRBV19 and J is TRBJ2-1; maybe TRBD2 (6 bases). Looked up from germline, CDR1 is LNHDA and CDR2 is SQIVND (reference sequence). CDR3 size: 14 residues. Trimming removed 7 bases from V and 6 bases from J, with 16 bases in between. CDR3 residues: CASTLAGLGNEQFF. The CDR3 nucleotides read TGTGCCAGTACCCTCGCGGGGCTAGGCAATGAGCAGTTCTTC. Combining the CDR3 with reference TRBV19 and TRBJ2-1 gives the whole variable domain DGGITQSPKYLFRKEGQNVTLSCEQNLNHDAMYWYRQDPGQGLRLIYYSQIVNDFQKGDIAEGYSVSREKKESFPLTVTSAQKNPTAFYLCASTLAGLGNEQFFGPGTRLTVL.

This clonotype appeared many times. CDR3 sequence (DNA): TGTGCCAGCAGCTCGGACAGGGGGCTAGCCAAAAACATTCAGTACTTC. The encoded protein is CASSSDRGLAKNIQYF. This chain joins TRBV7-9 and TRBJ2-4; TRBD1 matches at 11 bases. This CDR3 is built from 16 residues. Germline V gene sequence: CDR1 SEHNR, CDR2 FQNEAQ (reference sequence). V trimming: 4 bases; J trimming: 0 bases; junction bases outside the gene matches: 2.

The V and J genes are TRBV7-9 and TRBJ1-1, with unresolved D. The CDR3 runs to 12 residues. Germline lookup yields CDR1 SEHNR and CDR2 FQNEAQ (reference sequence). V was clipped by 6 bases and J by 6 bases, with 11 bases between them. CDR3 in DNA: TGTGCCAGCAGTTCCGAACTATCTGAAGCTTTCTTT. Amino acid sequence: CASSSELSEAFF.

This clonotype has just a few counts. The rearrangement joins TRBV6-5 to TRBJ2-4, with D perhaps TRBD1 (5 bases). Germline assignment: CDR1 MNHEY and CDR2 SVGAGI. With 1 base removed from V and 7 bases from J, the gap between germline ends came to 11 bases. The CDR3 totals 14 residues. CDR3 region: CASSYYPGSNIQYF. The CDR3 bases are TGTGCCAGCAGTTACTACCCAGGGTCTAACATTCAGTACTTC.

This clonotype was seen only a few times. J is TRBJ1-3 and V is TRBV20-1; D might be TRBD1 (6 bases). The CDR3 is made up of 13 amino acids. Trimming took 4 bases from V and 4 from J, leaving 11 bases between them. In germline, CDR1 is DFQATT, CDR2 SNEGSKA (reference sequence). CDR3 sequence reads: CSATFQGGNTIYF. The CDR3 nucleotides are TGCAGTGCTACCTTCCAGGGGGGAAACACCATATATTTT.

The chain uses TRBV30 and TRBJ2-7; TRBD1 matches at 8 bases. CDR3 length: 12 residues. Looked up from germline, CDR1 is GTSNPN and CDR2 is SVGIG (reference sequence). V was clipped by 3 bases and J by 6 bases; unmatched bases: 4. The CDR3 loop is CAWRYRGSEQYF. CDR3 nucleotide sequence: TGTGCCTGGAGGTACAGGGGGAGCGAGCAGTACTTC.

The chain carries TRBV20-1 and TRBJ2-3; 9 bases fit TRBD2. The CDR3 covers 14 residues. CDR1 is DFQATT, CDR2 SNEGSKA, per germline (reference sequence). Unmatched junction bases numbered 5, after V lost 2 bases and J lost 5 bases. The CDR3 loop is CSARRAGGQDTQYF. The CDR3 nucleotides are TGCAGTGCTAGAAGGGCGGGAGGGCAAGATACGCAGTATTTT.

This clonotype was observed a few times. This chain uses TRBV29-1 with TRBJ2-3; 14 bases agree with TRBD2. J gave up 0 bases and V 1 base, and 9 bases lay outside the gene matches. Germline V CDR1 and CDR2: SQVTM, ANQGSEA. There are 19 residues in the CDR3. In nucleotides, the CDR3 is TGCAGCGTTGAAGGAGAAGCGACTAGCGGGAGGGCCAGCACAGATACGCAGTATTTT. Protein: CSVEGEATSGRASTDTQYF.

This clonotype was counted many times. V gene TRBV6-2 or TRBV6-3 combines with J gene TRBJ1-1; weak D call: TRBD1 (6 bases). This CDR3 is 17 amino acids long. The ends were cut back, 2 bases at V and 2 bases at J, with 18 bases in the middle. Germline CDR1 reads MNHEY; CDR2 reads SVGEGT. CDR3 DNA: TGTGCCAGCAGTTACGGCTTGGCAGGGGCGATTAACACTGAAGCTTTCTTT. Translating it yields CASSYGLAGAINTEAFF.

This clonotype was seen a few times. The CDR3 here is CAWSVPWGVNTGELFF. DNA for the CDR3: TGTGCCTGGAGTGTACCATGGGGGGTTAACACCGGGGAGCTGTTTTTT. V gene TRBV30 combines with J gene TRBJ2-2; TRBD2 is a possible D gene (6 bases). Germline V lookup: CDR1 GTSNPN, CDR2 SVGIG (reference sequence). The CDR3 contains 16 residues. V lost 0 bases, J lost 2 bases, and 13 bases lay in between.

The V call is TRBV5-1, the J call TRBJ1-1; D is unclear. The germline V and J ends were trimmed by 0 bases and 3 bases, with 12 bases remaining between them. Germline-derived CDR1 and CDR2 are SGHRS and YFSETQ. The CDR3 has 15 residues. CDR3 DNA: TGCGCCAGCAGCTTGGATGGATTTGGATACACTGAAGCTTTCTTT. Its translation: CASSLDGFGYTEAFF.